The clone carrying this TCR beta chain was detected only a few times. Its specificity is not known. This sample is part of a study of CD8 T cells in ankylosing spondylitis. The study, taken as a whole, reports: In the blood and synovial fluid of reactive arthritis, some motif variants had been previously reported. Within ankylosing spondylitis blood, a TCR beta motif made up of eight highly homologous variants appeared to be characteristic. Reportedly, matched ankylosing spondylitis synovial fluid was significantly enriched for disease-linked clones.

Making the TCR beta libraries involved quantitative 5'-RACE with molecular barcodes. MiXCR, run by TCRdb on the 5' RACE reads, gives a single entry per CDR3 protein. The sample consists of 220,000 or so distinct CDR3 sequences, 15% to 20% of them appearing once. Per germline, CDR1 MNHNS and CDR2 SASEGT. Unmatched junction bases numbered 12, after V lost 6 bases and J lost 7 bases. The CDR3 length is 14 residues. The clonotype comes from a male donor with ankylosing spondylitis. Sequencing was performed on blood, either unsorted or a sorted T cell fraction (not recorded which). The chain joins TRBV6-1 to TRBJ2-7, with 7 nucleotides matching TRBD1. In DNA form, the CDR3 reads TGTGCCAGCAGCCCCGGGACAGCCACGACGGAGCAGTACTTC. Its protein product is CASSPGTATTEQYF.